The 24 T cell receptor beta chains below all came from one sample that was sequenced in a study of shared clonotypes between healthy human individuals (TCRdb year 2020). Library preparation was by the immunoSEQ multiplex PCR assay. The source is immuneACCESS, and TCRdb retained only in-frame sequences with V and J called. Part of the clones is not carried over; for the studies checked, unresolved V genes explain less than half of this, and the remainder is unexplained. The sample table holds about 2.4 million clones, of which approximately 94% were seen once. The leading ten clones occupy 0.35% to 0.45% of the sample. The material sequenced was naive CD4+ T cells from PBMCs. Taken with the paper, the label for cell subset or site translates to: CD45RA+ positively selected. The receptors were sampled from a young man in good health. Some clones in this sample may be carry-over from other donors' samples.

To note about this clone: The sample carries other DNA sequences with the same CDR3. The chain couples TRBV5-5 to TRBJ1-5; D gene unclear. V lost 3 bases and J lost 1, with 5 bases in between. Germline CDR1 and CDR2: SGHKS and YYEKEE (reference sequence). There are 13 residues in the CDR3. CDR3 nucleotide sequence: TGTGCCAGCAGCTCGGACAGCAATCAGCCCCAGCATTTT. It yields the protein CASSSDSNQPQHF. The variable domain in full, completed from reference TRBV5-5 and TRBJ1-5, reads DAGVTQSPTHLIKTRGQQVTLRCSPISGHKSVSWYQQVLGQGPQFIFQYYEKEERGRGNFPDRFSARQFPNYSSELNVNALLLGDSALYLCASSSDSNQPQHFGDGTRLSIL.

The chain recombines TRBV5-1 with TRBJ2-3; 7 bases are shared with TRBD1. Germline V gene lookup returns CDR1 SGHRS and CDR2 YFSETQ. V dropped 2 bases and J dropped 2; count of bases not matched to a gene: 11. CDR3 size: 17 residues. CDR3 in DNA: TGCGCCAGCAGCTTACCTAAGACAGGGATTTTCACAGATACGCAGTATTTT. Translation: CASSLPKTGIFTDTQYF.

The chain is built from TRBV14 and TRBJ2-7; 11 bases match TRBD1. The CDR3 is 15 residues long. Germline loops: CDR1 SGHDN, CDR2 FVKESK. V was clipped by 1 base and J by 3 bases; unmatched bases: 2. Written as DNA, the CDR3 is TGTGCCAGCAGCCAAGCCGGGACAGGGGGCTACGAGCAGTACTTC. The encoded protein is CASSQAGTGGYEQYF.

The chain uses TRBV28 and TRBJ1-1; TRBD1 matches at 8 bases. V gave up 3 bases and J gave up 8 bases; unmatched junction bases: 2. Germline values: CDR1 MDHEN, CDR2 SYDVKM. This CDR3 has 12 amino acids. The CDR3 here is CASSLAGGEAFF. In DNA form, the CDR3 reads TGTGCCAGCAGTTTGGCAGGGGGCGAAGCTTTCTTT.

This chain uses TRBV9 with TRBJ2-2; TRBD2 matches at 7 bases. Germline lookup yields CDR1 SGDLS and CDR2 YYNGEE. Unmatched junction bases numbered 9, after V lost 0 bases and J lost 4 bases. The CDR3 contains 17 residues. CDR3 protein: CASSVEFGGSSTGELFF. The CDR3 DNA follows: TGTGCCAGCAGCGTAGAATTCGGCGGGAGTAGCACCGGGGAGCTGTTTTTT.

V gene TRBV29-1 combines with J gene TRBJ2-1, with TRBD2 matching over 9 bases. Germline V gives CDR1 SQVTM, CDR2 ANQGSEA. J lost 1 base, V lost 6 bases, and 10 bases had no gene match. This CDR3 has 16 residues. The CDR3 loop reads CSVAFPAGGSYNEQFF. CDR3 nucleotide sequence: TGCAGCGTCGCCTTTCCCGCGGGAGGGTCCTACAATGAGCAGTTCTTC.

The V gene is TRBV27, the J gene TRBJ2-7; D possibly corresponds to TRBD1 (6 bases). Germline assignment: CDR1 MNHEY and CDR2 SMNVEV (reference sequence). V was pared by 3 bases and J by 0 bases, with 12 bases between. The CDR3 covers 15 residues. This chain's CDR3 is CASSFQGPLSYEQYF. Written as DNA, the CDR3 is TGTGCCAGCAGTTTCCAGGGGCCGCTCTCCTACGAGCAGTACTTC.

This chain connects TRBV11-2 to TRBJ1-5, with D perhaps TRBD1 (6 bases). The germline V and J ends were trimmed by 1 base and 5 bases, with 9 bases remaining between them. Germline V gives CDR1 SGHAT, CDR2 FQNNGV. CDR3 size: 14 residues. The CDR3 reads CASSLGGLHQPQHF. The CDR3 DNA sequence: TGTGCCAGCAGCTTAGGGGGGCTACATCAGCCCCAGCATTTT. Complete variable domain (other parts from reference TRBV11-2 and TRBJ1-5): EAGVAQSPRYKIIEKRQSVAFWCNPISGHATLYWYQQILGQGPKLLIQFQNNGVVDDSQLPKDRFSAERLKGVDSTLKIQPAKLEDSAVYLCASSLGGLHQPQHFGDGTRLSIL.

Notes on this clone: Other DNA sequences in this sample translate to the same CDR3. The chain employs TRBV30 and TRBJ2-2, with D possibly being TRBD1 (5 bases). CDR3 length equals 13 residues. Per the germline V gene, CDR1 is GTSNPN and CDR2 is SVGIG (reference sequence). Trimming took off 0 bases at V and 5 bases at J, with 7 bases between the two ends. The CDR3 sequence: CAWSVAGTGELFF. CDR3 nucleotides: TGTGCCTGGAGTGTAGCAGGGACCGGGGAGCTGTTTTTT.

Comments on this clone: The identical CDR3 is also encoded by other nucleotide sequences in the sample. The chain combines TRBV7-2 with TRBJ2-5, with 8 positions matching TRBD2. This CDR3 region has 13 residues. V lost 5 bases to trimming and J lost 4 bases; unmatched junction nucleotides: 3. Per germline, CDR1 SGHTA and CDR2 FQGNSA. The CDR3 loop is CASSPGTRETQYF. The CDR3, as DNA: TGTGCCAGCAGCCCCGGGACTAGAGAGACCCAGTACTTC.

The gene calls are TRBV7-2 and TRBJ2-5; no clear D gene. This CDR3 has 13 amino acids. Germline lookup yields CDR1 SGHTA and CDR2 FQGNSA. Trimming stripped 5 bases from V and 2 bases from J, with 9 bases between. The CDR3 DNA reads as TGTGCCAGCAGCCTTCGGGTTCAAGAGACCCAGTACTTC. Residues: CASSLRVQETQYF.

J is TRBJ2-1 and V is TRBV5-4; 7 bases fit TRBD2. Germline lookup yields CDR1 SGHNT and CDR2 YYREEE (reference sequence). CDR3 length: 16 residues. V shed 0 bases and J 2 bases; nucleotides not matched to a gene: 5. The CDR3 DNA reads as TGTGCCAGCAGCTTGGGGGCGGGAGTGACCTACAATGAGCAGTTCTTC. Its protein is CASSLGAGVTYNEQFF.

The chain couples TRBV6-5 to TRBJ2-5; D is possibly TRBD1 (6 bases). V lost 2 bases and J 9 bases, leaving 13 bases between the germline ends. There are 13 residues in the CDR3. Germline loops: CDR1 MNHEY, CDR2 SVGAGI. CDR3 residues: CASSYPSTGSQYF. The CDR3, as DNA: TGTGCCAGCAGTTACCCGAGTACAGGGTCCCAGTACTTC.

This chain joins TRBV19 and TRBJ2-5; 10 bases line up with TRBD1. Trimming at V came to 4 bases and at J to 2 bases, leaving 4 bases not matched to a gene. Germline-derived CDR1 and CDR2 are LNHDA and SQIVND (reference sequence). The CDR3 contains 15 residues. CDR3 nucleotide sequence: TGTGCCAGTAGTACCCGGGACAGGGGACAAGAGACCCAGTACTTC. Translating it yields CASSTRDRGQETQYF.

V and J are TRBV7-9 and TRBJ1-3; D is unresolved. The CDR3 has 12 amino acids. The germline CDR1 and CDR2 sequences are SEHNR and FQNEAQ (reference sequence). Deletions cut 1 base from V and 3 bases from J, with 1 base between. The DNA for the CDR3 is TGTGCCAGCAGCTTAGATGGAAACACCATATATTTT. Encoded protein: CASSLDGNTIYF. The variable domain in full, with the rest retrieved from reference TRBV7-9 and TRBJ1-3, is DTGVSQNPRHKITKRGQNVTFRCDPISEHNRLYWYRQTLGQGPEFLTYFQNEAQLEKSRLLSDRFSAERPKGSFSTLEIQRTEQGDSAMYLCASSLDGNTIYFGEGSWLTVV.

The genes are TRBV6-4 and TRBJ2-1, with 7 bases identical to TRBD2. Trimming at V came to 4 bases and at J to 6 bases, leaving 6 bases not matched to a gene. Per germline, CDR1 MRHNA and CDR2 SNTAGT. CDR3 length: 14 residues. CDR3 region: CASSAILASNEQFF. The CDR3 nucleotides read TGTGCCAGCAGTGCCATACTAGCGAGCAATGAGCAGTTCTTC.

The chain joins TRBV30 to TRBJ1-2; the match to TRBD1 covers 7 bases. CDR1 and CDR2 (germline): GTSNPN, SVGIG (reference sequence). V dropped 0 bases and J dropped 3; count of bases not matched to a gene: 4. There are 14 residues in the CDR3. As DNA, the CDR3 is TGTGCCTGGAGTGTCGACAGGGAGGACTATGGCTACACCTTC. This translates into CAWSVDREDYGYTF.

This clone appeared once. The chain recombines TRBV7-9 with TRBJ2-1, with D possibly being TRBD2 (5 bases). Germline CDR1 is SEHNR and CDR2 is FQNEAQ (reference sequence). The CDR3 extends over 12 amino acids. Trimming took 5 bases from V and 8 from J, leaving 10 bases between them. The CDR3 nucleotides are TGTGCCAGCAGCCCGGGGTATGATGAGCAGTTCTTC. Its protein is CASSPGYDEQFF. Full variable domain (rest looked up from reference TRBV7-9 and TRBJ2-1): DTGVSQNPRHKITKRGQNVTFRCDPISEHNRLYWYRQTLGQGPEFLTYFQNEAQLEKSRLLSDRFSAERPKGSFSTLEIQRTEQGDSAMYLCASSPGYDEQFFGPGTRLTVL.

In the case of this clone: The sample carries other DNA sequences with the same CDR3. The rearrangement links TRBV5-1 to TRBJ2-7; the match to TRBD1 covers 8 bases. In germline, CDR1 is SGHRS, CDR2 YFSETQ. V was clipped by 2 bases and J by 0 bases; unmatched bases: 1. The CDR3 is 14 residues long. CDR3 in DNA: TGCGCCAGCAGCTTCGGGACAGGCTCCTACGAGCAGTACTTC. This sequence encodes CASSFGTGSYEQYF.

The CDR3 DNA reads as TGTGCCAGCAGCTTACCAGGGACCCCGGGGGGCTACACCTTC. Translating gives CASSLPGTPGGYTF. The V gene is TRBV7-2, the J gene TRBJ1-2, with D tentatively TRBD1 (5 bases). V lost 2 bases and J 8 bases, leaving 15 bases between the germline ends. The CDR3 loop spans 14 amino acids. Germline V lookup: CDR1 SGHTA, CDR2 FQGNSA.

The chain links TRBV10-3 to TRBJ2-1; 7 bases match TRBD2. The CDR3 has 13 residues. The V gene end was trimmed by 8 bases and the J gene end by 5 bases; junction bases not matched to a gene: 6. Germline V gene data show CDR1 as ENHRY and CDR2 as SYGVKD. The CDR3 spells CAIGRGTNNEQFF. CDR3 bases: TGTGCCATCGGGAGGGGCACCAACAATGAGCAGTTCTTC.

The chain links TRBV28 to TRBJ2-2; a weak D match, TRBD1 (6 bases). V gave up 6 bases and J gave up 6 bases, with 11 bases separating them. Germline V gene lookup returns CDR1 MDHEN and CDR2 SYDVKM. The CDR3 spans 13 residues. The CDR3 DNA sequence: TGTGCCAGCAGCACCGACAGGCCCGGGGAGCTGTTTTTT. Translation: CASSTDRPGELFF.

The chain employs TRBV2 and TRBJ2-7, with D possibly TRBD1 on 5 matching bases. Germline loops: CDR1 SNHLY, CDR2 FYNNEI. V was shortened by 4 bases and J by 4 bases, with 8 bases between the two germline ends. There are 12 residues in the CDR3. CDR3 sequence: CASSGQRYEQYF. The CDR3 DNA reads as TGTGCCAGCAGTGGACAGCGTTACGAGCAGTACTTC.

The chain joins TRBV2 to TRBJ2-5, with 7 bases identical to TRBD1. The CDR3 length is 13 residues. Germline V gene sequence: CDR1 SNHLY, CDR2 FYNNEI. V trimming: 10 bases; J trimming: 2 bases; junction bases outside the gene matches: 7. The CDR3 here is CATLRGQQETQYF. CDR3 coding DNA: TGTGCCACCCTGAGGGGACAGCAAGAGACCCAGTACTTC.